These T cell receptor beta chains were read from a single sample in a study of T-cell reconstitution after alpha-beta-depleted transplantation in children. From the PCR reads, TCRdb called clonotypes with MiXCR, one entry per CDR3 protein. The repertoire holds about 400,000 distinct CDR3 sequences, with approximately 12% as singletons. This material consisted of PBMCs, taken from the stem cell graft. These receptors were collected from a human donor who donated a stem cell graft to a child with Fanconi anemia. The CDR3 runs from the conserved cysteine through the conserved F or W. D genes are given only for firm matches. The listing skips clone size in some rows; elsewhere it reads once, few, many or a size class.

v_call,clone_size,j_call,d_call,cdr3_aa,cdr3_nt
TRBV7-2,many,TRBJ1-1,-,CASSLYTEAFF,TGTGCCAGCAGCTTATACACTGAAGCTTTCTTT
TRBV11-2,-,TRBJ1-2,-,CASSAVRGIDYTF,TGTGCCAGCAGCGCTGTAAGGGGAATCGACTACACCTTC
TRBV5-1,few,TRBJ2-5,-,CASSLFVGETQYF,TGCGCCAGCAGCTTGTTCGTGGGAGAGACCCAGTACTTC
TRBV5-1,-,TRBJ2-3,TRBD2,CASSLTARLAGGAGTQYF,TGCGCCAGCAGCTTGACGGCCAGACTAGCGGGGGGGGCAGGAACGCAGTATTTT
TRBV29-1,-,TRBJ2-5,TRBD1,CSVQDRGQETQYF,TGCAGCGTTCAGGACAGGGGTCAAGAGACCCAGTACTTC
TRBV29-1,few,TRBJ2-7,-,CSVEGGKDEPPYEQYF,TGCAGCGTTGAAGGAGGAAAGGACGAGCCCCCCTACGAGCAGTACTTC
TRBV5-4,-,TRBJ1-3,-,CASSAGPQSSGNTIYF,TGTGCCAGCAGCGCGGGACCGCAGAGCTCTGGAAACACCATATATTTT
TRBV7-8,few,TRBJ2-5,-,CASSRRAPRDGTQYF,TGTGCCAGCAGCCGGCGAGCCCCTAGGGACGGGACCCAGTACTTC
TRBV20-1,-,TRBJ2-1,TRBD1,CIPGTGNYNEQFF,TGCATCCCCGGGACAGGGAACTACAATGAGCAGTTCTTC
TRBV19,few,TRBJ2-6,-,CASSMGPLSGANVLTF,TGTGCCAGTAGTATGGGTCCGCTCTCTGGGGCCAACGTCCTGACTTTC
TRBV7-2,many,TRBJ2-1,-,CASSSAVSYNEQFF,TGTGCCAGCAGCTCAGCGGTGTCCTACAATGAGCAGTTCTTC
TRBV7-8,few,TRBJ2-4,-,CASSPGGPNLNKNIQYF,TGTGCCAGCAGCCCCGGCGGTCCAAATTTAAACAAAAACATTCAGTACTTC
TRBV6-2/TRBV6-3,few,TRBJ2-5,-,CASSYLRETQYF,TGTGCCAGCAGTTATTTACGAGAGACCCAGTACTTC
TRBV14,-,TRBJ1-1,TRBD1,CASSFDRAYTEAFF,TGTGCCAGCAGCTTCGACAGGGCTTACACTGAAGCTTTCTTT
TRBV7-2,few,TRBJ2-7,TRBD1,CASSPDRFNSYEQYF,TGTGCCAGCAGCCCGGACAGGTTTAACTCCTACGAGCAGTACTTC
TRBV10-3,many,TRBJ2-2,TRBD1,CAINARGPAGELFF,TGTGCCATAAATGCCAGGGGGCCCGCCGGGGAGCTGTTTTTT
TRBV4-3,few,TRBJ2-7,-,CASSQDRIREQYF,TGCGCCAGCAGCCAAGACAGAATTCGGGAGCAGTACTTC
TRBV15,many,TRBJ2-7,TRBD1,CATSRGTGYPNEQYF,TGTGCCACCAGCAGAGGGACAGGGTACCCTAACGAGCAGTACTTC
TRBV4-1,many,TRBJ2-7,-,CASSQGRWEYEQYF,TGCGCCAGCAGCCAAGGGCGGTGGGAGTACGAGCAGTACTTC
TRBV10-3,many,TRBJ2-7,-,CAISESKLRSSYEQYF,TGTGCCATCAGTGAGTCGAAACTGCGGAGCTCCTACGAGCAGTACTTC
TRBV30,many,TRBJ1-5,-,CAFRDGLNQPQHF,TGTGCCTTCCGGGACGGCCTCAATCAGCCCCAGCATTTT
TRBV29-1,many,TRBJ1-2,-,CSVVRDAENGYTF,TGCAGCGTTGTCCGGGACGCGGAGAATGGCTACACCTTC
TRBV7-9,few,TRBJ2-1,TRBD2,CASSFGGAPVDEQFF,TGTGCCAGCAGCTTCGGGGGGGCCCCTGTGGATGAGCAGTTCTTC
TRBV5-8,-,TRBJ2-1,TRBD2,CASSLQRGGLEQFF,TGTGCCAGCAGCTTGCAGCGGGGGGGCCTCGAGCAGTTCTTC
TRBV29-1,-,TRBJ1-1,TRBD1,CSVGQGKDEAFF,TGCAGCGTGGGACAGGGCAAGGATGAAGCTTTCTTT
TRBV5-1,many,TRBJ2-5,TRBD2,CASSAPGLAGTQYF,TGCGCCAGCAGCGCACCGGGACTAGCCGGGACCCAGTACTTC
TRBV15,-,TRBJ2-3,-,CATSRDLLLGADTQYF,TGTGCCACCAGCAGAGATCTCCTCTTAGGAGCAGATACGCAGTATTTT
TRBV28,few,TRBJ2-5,-,CASSFGLKGLETQYF,TGTGCCAGCAGTTTTGGTTTGAAAGGGTTGGAGACCCAGTACTTC
TRBV7-8,-,TRBJ2-4,-,CASSPTVEGIQYF,TGTGCCAGCAGCCCGACGGTCGAAGGGATTCAGTACTTC
TRBV15,few,TRBJ2-1,TRBD1,CATSRGQGQEKNNEQFF,TGTGCCACCAGCAGAGGGCAGGGACAGGAAAAGAACAATGAGCAGTTCTTC
TRBV29-1,-,TRBJ2-5,TRBD2,CSVLLAGDEETQYF,TGCAGCGTGCTGCTAGCGGGGGACGAAGAGACCCAGTACTTC
TRBV5-1,-,TRBJ1-1,-,CASSLGQGVAEAFF,TGCGCCAGCAGCTTGGGGCAGGGTGTCGCTGAAGCTTTCTTT
TRBV28,many,TRBJ2-5,-,CASSGIEETQYF,TGTGCCAGCAGTGGGATAGAAGAGACCCAGTACTTC
TRBV20-1,many,TRBJ2-3,-,CSATDRRSTDTQYF,TGCAGTGCCACCGACAGGAGAAGCACAGATACGCAGTATTTT
TRBV11-2,few,TRBJ2-5,-,CASSPPYTSPLETQYF,TGTGCCAGCAGCCCCCCTTATACTAGCCCTCTGGAGACCCAGTACTTC
TRBV13,few,TRBJ2-5,-,CASSSWTEETQYF,TGTGCCAGCAGCTCCTGGACCGAAGAGACCCAGTACTTC
TRBV27,many,TRBJ2-1,-,CASSLMGYNEQFF,TGTGCCAGCAGTTTAATGGGCTACAATGAGCAGTTCTTC
TRBV5-5,many,TRBJ2-1,-,CASSLAGNQNEQFF,TGTGCCAGCAGCTTGGCCGGGAACCAGAATGAGCAGTTCTTC
TRBV5-1,-,TRBJ2-1,-,CASSLATKPNAEQFF,TGCGCCAGCAGCTTGGCGACTAAACCCAATGCTGAGCAGTTCTTC
TRBV27,-,TRBJ1-4,-,CASRSLATNEKLFF,TGTGCCAGCAGATCGCTTGCAACTAATGAAAAACTGTTTTTT
TRBV30,many,TRBJ2-7,TRBD1,CAWSRSGGSYEQYF,TGTGCCTGGAGTCGCTCAGGGGGATCCTACGAGCAGTACTTC
TRBV7-2,few,TRBJ2-5,TRBD2,CASSLVGAGGRETQYF,TGTGCCAGCAGCTTAGTAGGGGCGGGGGGCCGGGAGACCCAGTACTTC
TRBV5-1,-,TRBJ2-5,-,CASSLGWGETQYF,TGCGCCAGCAGCCTAGGATGGGGAGAGACCCAGTACTTC
TRBV5-1,few,TRBJ2-5,TRBD2,CASSPRLAGAARETQYF,TGCGCCAGCAGCCCCAGACTAGCGGGGGCCGCTCGAGAGACCCAGTACTTC
TRBV10-3,-,TRBJ2-3,-,CATKGITDTQYF,TGTGCCACCAAGGGGATAACAGATACGCAGTATTTT
TRBV5-1,many,TRBJ2-2,TRBD2,CASSSGSGGSLKELFF,TGCGCCAGCAGCTCCGGAAGCGGGGGGTCTCTTAAGGAGCTGTTTTTT
TRBV18,-,TRBJ1-5,-,CASSPPGGEQPQHF,TGTGCCAGCTCACCACCGGGGGGGGAACAGCCCCAGCATTTT
TRBV29-1,few,TRBJ2-1,-,CSVFGLRRYEQFF,TGCAGCGTTTTTGGCCTTCGCAGGTATGAGCAGTTCTTC
TRBV4-3,few,TRBJ2-3,TRBD2,CASSLYRAGEADTQYF,TGCGCCAGCAGCCTTTACCGAGCGGGAGAGGCAGATACGCAGTATTTT
TRBV12-3/TRBV12-4,-,TRBJ2-3,-,CASTQGLNTDTQYF,TGTGCCAGCACCCAGGGACTGAACACAGATACGCAGTATTTT
TRBV3-1,-,TRBJ1-6,-,CASSQVSGNSPLHF,TGTGCCAGCAGCCAAGTTTCAGGGAATTCACCCCTCCACTTT
TRBV24-1,-,TRBJ2-2,TRBD2,CACTGGGLTGELFF,TGTGCCTGTACCGGCGGGGGGCTCACCGGGGAGCTGTTTTTT
TRBV27,-,TRBJ2-3,TRBD2,CASSARGFTDTQYF,TGTGCCAGCAGTGCGCGGGGGTTCACAGATACGCAGTATTTT